This is a list of T cell receptor beta chains from one sample in a study of CD8 T cells in ankylosing spondylitis. TCRdb re-derived calls from the 5' RACE reads in MiXCR, one entry per CDR3 protein. Of some 130,000 distinct CDR3 sequences in the sample, about 7% were seen once. The material sequenced was blood, either unsorted or a sorted T cell fraction (not recorded which). These receptors were collected from a female donor with ankylosing spondylitis or in good health (not recorded which). Both conserved end residues are part of each CDR3. A D gene is named only where the DNA matches it firmly. A row's size may be missing; if present it is once, few, many or a size class.

clone size	V gene	J gene	D gene	CDR3 DNA	CDR3 protein
many	TRBV6-5	TRBJ1-6	TRBD1	TGTGCCAGCAGCTACCGGACAGGGGACTCACCCCTCCACTTT	CASSYRTGDSPLHF
many	TRBV30	TRBJ2-2	.	TGTGCCTGGAAAAGGGCTCCCAACACCGGGGAGCTGTTTTTT	CAWKRAPNTGELFF
.	TRBV12-3/TRBV12-4	TRBJ1-5	TRBD1	TGTACCTGCACCTTTGATTACGGACAGGGGGCTGGCAATCAGCCCCAGCATTTT	CTCTFDYGQGAGNQPQHF
many	TRBV5-1	TRBJ1-1	TRBD1	TGCGCCAGCAGCTTTACCGGGACAGGGAAACGAGGAGCTTTCTTT	CASSFTGTGKRGAFF
few	TRBV28	TRBJ1-3	.	TGTGCCAGCAGTTTTCAGCCCAACTCTGGAAACACCATATATTTT	CASSFQPNSGNTIYF
few	TRBV5-4	TRBJ2-1	TRBD2	TGTGCCAGCAATTGGGGCGGGGGTTACCGGGGGGATGAGCAGTTCTTC	CASNWGGGYRGDEQFF
many	TRBV4-1	TRBJ2-1	.	TGCGCCAGCAGCCAGTCCATACACGTACCTGAGCAGTTCTTC	CASSQSIHVPEQFF
many	TRBV12-3/TRBV12-4	TRBJ1-2	.	TGTGCCAGCAGTTCAGGGGTTAACTATGGCTACACCTTC	CASSSGVNYGYTF
.	TRBV15	TRBJ2-3	.	TGTGCCACCAGCAGAGAGCCCTCGGACCACACAGATACGCAGTATTTT	CATSREPSDHTDTQYF
many	TRBV20-1	TRBJ1-1	TRBD1	TGCAGTGCTAGAGACAGGGGGCGCAGCACTGAAGCTTTCTTT	CSARDRGRSTEAFF
many	TRBV10-3	TRBJ1-2	.	TGTGCCATCAGTGAGTCAAACCTCCGTGAGGGCGGCTATGGCTACACCTTC	CAISESNLREGGYGYTF
many	TRBV5-1	TRBJ1-2	.	TGCGCCAGCAGCTCCGAAGGTGGTAGTCTCGACTATGGCTACACCTTC	CASSSEGGSLDYGYTF
many	TRBV7-6	TRBJ1-5	.	TGTGCCAGCAGCTCGAATCCACAGGGACCCTTTTTGGGTCAGCCCCAGCATTTT	CASSSNPQGPFLGQPQHF
many	TRBV29-1	TRBJ2-5	.	TGCAGCGTTGGAGAGCTGCAAGAGACCCAGTACTTC	CSVGELQETQYF
many	TRBV12-3/TRBV12-4	TRBJ2-7	TRBD2	TGTGCCAGCAGTTTAGGGACTAGCGGCCCCTACGAGCAGTACTTC	CASSLGTSGPYEQYF
many	TRBV5-6	TRBJ2-2	.	TGTGCCAGCAGTTACTGGGGGAGGCAGCCGAACACCGGGGAGCTGTTTTTT	CASSYWGRQPNTGELFF
.	TRBV7-9	TRBJ1-5	TRBD1	TGTGCCAGCAGCTTCCAGGGGGCTGGTCAGCCCCAGCATTTT	CASSFQGAGQPQHF
many	TRBV7-9	TRBJ2-5	.	TGTGCCAGCAGCCTAGCCTACCAAGAGACCCAGTACTTC	CASSLAYQETQYF
many	TRBV7-2	TRBJ2-3	.	TGTGCCAGCAGCTCGGGGGGCTCGGATACGCAGTATTTT	CASSSGGSDTQYF
many	TRBV7-2	TRBJ1-2	.	TGTGCCAGCAGCTTAGCGGGTGGCTACACCTTC	CASSLAGGYTF
many	TRBV5-1	TRBJ2-5	TRBD1	TGCGCCAGCAGCGGGACCGGGACAGGGGGCGCGAAGACCCAGTACTTC	CASSGTGTGGAKTQYF
few	TRBV7-9	TRBJ1-2	.	TGTGCCAGCAGCAGAGAGGCAGGCTACACCTTC	CASSREAGYTF
few	TRBV6-6	TRBJ1-4	TRBD1	TGTGCCAGCACTAAAGACAGGGCGGATGAAAAACTGTTTTTT	CASTKDRADEKLFF
many	TRBV9	TRBJ2-2	.	TGTGCCAGCAACCCAGGGCCCCGAGGGCCCACCGGGGAGCTGTTTTTT	CASNPGPRGPTGELFF
many	TRBV6-1	TRBJ2-3	.	TGTGCCACACGACCCCGTGGCACAGATACGCAGTATTTT	CATRPRGTDTQYF
many	TRBV5-1	TRBJ2-1	.	TGCGCCAGCAGCTTGGCGTTAGCCTACAATGAGCAGTTCTTC	CASSLALAYNEQFF
.	TRBV28	TRBJ2-1	TRBD2	TGTGCCAGCAGAGCTAGCGGGGGGGCTAAGGATGAGCAGTTCTTC	CASRASGGAKDEQFF
many	TRBV14	TRBJ2-7	.	TGTGCCAGCAGCCAAGGTCAGGGCTACGAGCAGTACTTC	CASSQGQGYEQYF